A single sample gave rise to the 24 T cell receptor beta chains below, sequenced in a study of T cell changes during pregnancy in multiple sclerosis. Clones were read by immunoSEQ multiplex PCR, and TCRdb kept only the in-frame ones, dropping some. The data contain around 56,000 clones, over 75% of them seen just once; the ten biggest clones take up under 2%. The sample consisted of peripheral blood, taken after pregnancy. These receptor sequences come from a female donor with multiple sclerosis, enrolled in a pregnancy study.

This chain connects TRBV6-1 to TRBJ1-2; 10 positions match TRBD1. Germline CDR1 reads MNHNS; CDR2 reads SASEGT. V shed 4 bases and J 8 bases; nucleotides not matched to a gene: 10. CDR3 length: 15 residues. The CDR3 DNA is TGTGCCAGCAGTGCGACAGGGGGCGGCGTAGGGGGCTACACCTTC. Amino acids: CASSATGGGVGGYTF.

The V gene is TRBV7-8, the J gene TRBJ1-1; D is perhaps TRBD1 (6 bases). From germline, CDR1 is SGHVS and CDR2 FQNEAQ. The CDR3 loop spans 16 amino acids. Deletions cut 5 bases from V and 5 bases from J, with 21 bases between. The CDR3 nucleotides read TGTGCCAGCAGCACACGTTGGTCAGGGGAAGGGACTGAAGCTTTCTTT. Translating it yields CASSTRWSGEGTEAFF.

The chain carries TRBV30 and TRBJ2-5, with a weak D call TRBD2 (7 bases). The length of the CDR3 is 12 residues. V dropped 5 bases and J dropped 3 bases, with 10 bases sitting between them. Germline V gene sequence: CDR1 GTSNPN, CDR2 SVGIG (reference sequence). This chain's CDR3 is CAWGGAEETQYF. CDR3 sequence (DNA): TGTGCCTGGGGGGGGGCCGAAGAGACCCAGTACTTC.

The CDR3 region has the DNA TGTGCCAGCAGCTTAGGCGGTAGGGGCTGGGTTGAAAAACTGTTTTTT. Protein product: CASSLGGRGWVEKLFF. This chain links TRBV7-2 with TRBJ1-4, with D maybe TRBD1 (5 bases). Germline CDR1 SGHTA, CDR2 FQGNSA. CDR3 size: 16 residues. V lost 1 base, J lost 7 bases, and 16 bases lay in between.

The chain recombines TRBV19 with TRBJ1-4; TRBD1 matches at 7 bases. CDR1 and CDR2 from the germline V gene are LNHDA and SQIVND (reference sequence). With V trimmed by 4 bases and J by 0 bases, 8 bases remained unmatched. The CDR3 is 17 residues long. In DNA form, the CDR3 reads TGTGCCAGTAGTACGCTGGACAGGAAAGCAACTAATGAAAAACTGTTTTTT. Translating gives CASSTLDRKATNEKLFF.

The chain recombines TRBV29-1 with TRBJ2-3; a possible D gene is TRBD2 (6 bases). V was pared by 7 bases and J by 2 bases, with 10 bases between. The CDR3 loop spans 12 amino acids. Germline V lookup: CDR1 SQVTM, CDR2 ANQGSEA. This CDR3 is CSARDSTDTQYF. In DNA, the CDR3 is TGCAGCGCCCGGGACTCCACAGATACGCAGTATTTT.

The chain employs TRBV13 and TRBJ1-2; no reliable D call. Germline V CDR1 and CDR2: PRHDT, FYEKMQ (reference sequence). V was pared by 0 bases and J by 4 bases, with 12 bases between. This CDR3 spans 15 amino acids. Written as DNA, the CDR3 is TGTGCCAGCAGCTTAGGCCGAGACCGACTCTATGGCTACACCTTC. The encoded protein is CASSLGRDRLYGYTF. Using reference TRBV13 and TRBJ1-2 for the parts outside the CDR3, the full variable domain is AAGVIQSPRHLIKEKRETATLKCYPIPRHDTVYWYQQGPGQDPQFLISFYEKMQSDKGSIPDRFSAQQFSDYHSELNMSSLELGDSALYFCASSLGRDRLYGYTFGSGTRLTVV.

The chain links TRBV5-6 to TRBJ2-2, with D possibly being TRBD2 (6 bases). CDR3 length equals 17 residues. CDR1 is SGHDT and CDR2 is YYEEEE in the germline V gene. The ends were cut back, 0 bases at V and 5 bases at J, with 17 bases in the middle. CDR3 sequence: CASSLGFNTGGTGELFF. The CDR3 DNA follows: TGTGCCAGCAGCTTGGGGTTTAACACAGGAGGGACCGGGGAGCTGTTTTTT. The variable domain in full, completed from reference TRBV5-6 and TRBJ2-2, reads DAGVTQSPTHLIKTRGQQVTLRCSPKSGHDTVSWYQQALGQGPQFIFQYYEEEERQRGNFPDRFSGHQFPNYSSELNVNALLLGDSALYLCASSLGFNTGGTGELFFGEGSRLTVL.

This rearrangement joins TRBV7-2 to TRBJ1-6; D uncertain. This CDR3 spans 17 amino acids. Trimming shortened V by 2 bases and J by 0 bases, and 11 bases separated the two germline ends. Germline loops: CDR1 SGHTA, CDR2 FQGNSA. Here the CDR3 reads CASSLYPSSSYNSPLHF. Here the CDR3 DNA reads TGTGCCAGCAGCTTATATCCATCGAGCTCCTATAATTCACCCCTCCACTTT.

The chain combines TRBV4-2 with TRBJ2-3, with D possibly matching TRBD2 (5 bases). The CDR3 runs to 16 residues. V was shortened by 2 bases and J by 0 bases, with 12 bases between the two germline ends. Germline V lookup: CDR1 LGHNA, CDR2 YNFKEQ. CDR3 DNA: TGTGCCAGCAGCCAAAGAAGCGGCGGGAGCACAGATACGCAGTATTTT. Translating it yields CASSQRSGGSTDTQYF.

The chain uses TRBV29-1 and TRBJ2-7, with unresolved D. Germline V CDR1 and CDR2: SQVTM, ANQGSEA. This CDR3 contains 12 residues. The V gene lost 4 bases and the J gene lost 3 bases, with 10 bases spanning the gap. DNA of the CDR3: TGCAGCGTTGGGTACAGCTACTACGAGCAGTACTTC. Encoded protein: CSVGYSYYEQYF.

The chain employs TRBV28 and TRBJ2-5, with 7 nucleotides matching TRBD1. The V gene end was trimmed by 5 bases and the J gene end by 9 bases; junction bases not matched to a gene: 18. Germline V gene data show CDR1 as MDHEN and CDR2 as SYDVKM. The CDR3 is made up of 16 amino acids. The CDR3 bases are TGTGCCAGCAGTCCATTTAGGACAGGCGGAGAGGGGTCCCAGTACTTC. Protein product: CASSPFRTGGEGSQYF. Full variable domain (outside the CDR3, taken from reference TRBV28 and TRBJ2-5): DVKVTQSSRYLVKRTGEKVFLECVQDMDHENMFWYRQDPGLGLRLIYFSYDVKMKEKGDIPEGYSVSREKKERFSLILESASTNQTSMYLCASSPFRTGGEGSQYFGPGTRLLVL.

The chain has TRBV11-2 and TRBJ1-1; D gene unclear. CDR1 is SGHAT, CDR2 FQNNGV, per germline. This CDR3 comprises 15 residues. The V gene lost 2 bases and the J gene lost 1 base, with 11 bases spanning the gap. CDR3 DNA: TGTGCCAGCAGCTTATCGGGTCGGTGGAACACTGAAGCTTTCTTT. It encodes CASSLSGRWNTEAFF. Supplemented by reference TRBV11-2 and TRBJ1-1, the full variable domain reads EAGVAQSPRYKIIEKRQSVAFWCNPISGHATLYWYQQILGQGPKLLIQFQNNGVVDDSQLPKDRFSAERLKGVDSTLKIQPAKLEDSAVYLCASSLSGRWNTEAFFGQGTRLTVV.

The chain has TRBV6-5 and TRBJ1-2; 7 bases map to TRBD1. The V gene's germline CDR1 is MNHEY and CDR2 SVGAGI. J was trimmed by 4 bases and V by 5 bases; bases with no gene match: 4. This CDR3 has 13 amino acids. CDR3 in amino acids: CASSGGQPYGYTF. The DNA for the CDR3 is TGTGCCAGCAGTGGGGGACAGCCCTATGGCTACACCTTC.

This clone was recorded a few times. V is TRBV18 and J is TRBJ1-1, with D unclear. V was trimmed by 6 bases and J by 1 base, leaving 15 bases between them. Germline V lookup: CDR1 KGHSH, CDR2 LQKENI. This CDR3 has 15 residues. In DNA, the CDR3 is TGTGCCAGCTCCCAATCTCAGCGCGGGAACACTGAAGCTTTCTTT. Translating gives CASSQSQRGNTEAFF. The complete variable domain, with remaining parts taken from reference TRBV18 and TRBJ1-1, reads NAGVMQNPRHLVRRRGQEARLRCSPMKGHSHVYWYRQLPEEGLKFMVYLQKENIIDESGMPKERFSAEFPKEGPSILRIQQVVRGDSAAYFCASSQSQRGNTEAFFGQGTRLTVV.

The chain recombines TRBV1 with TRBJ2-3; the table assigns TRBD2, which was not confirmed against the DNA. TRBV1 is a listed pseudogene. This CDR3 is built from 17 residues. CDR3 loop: CTSSQDRPSGSTDTQYF. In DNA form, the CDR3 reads TGCACCAGCAGCCAAGATAGACCTAGCGGAAGCACAGATACGCAGTATTTT.

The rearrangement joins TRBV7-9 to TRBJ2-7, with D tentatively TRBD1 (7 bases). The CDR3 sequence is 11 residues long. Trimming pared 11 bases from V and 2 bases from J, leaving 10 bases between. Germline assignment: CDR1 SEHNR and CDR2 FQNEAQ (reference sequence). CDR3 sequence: CAAGGTYEQYF. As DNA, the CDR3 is TGTGCCGCAGGGGGGACCTACGAGCAGTACTTC.

The CDR3 is CAISKRQDSGNTIYF. The DNA for the CDR3 is TGTGCCATCAGTAAGAGACAAGACTCTGGAAACACCATATATTTT. The chain has TRBV10-3 and TRBJ1-3; D remains ambiguous. The V gene's germline CDR1 is ENHRY and CDR2 SYGVKD. The CDR3 runs to 15 residues. The ends were cut back, 5 bases at V and 0 bases at J, with 11 bases in the middle.

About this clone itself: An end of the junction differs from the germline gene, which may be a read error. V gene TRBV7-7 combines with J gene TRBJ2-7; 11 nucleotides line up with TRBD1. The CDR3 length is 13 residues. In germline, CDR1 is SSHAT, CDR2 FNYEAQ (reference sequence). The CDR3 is CASSPDRGHEQYF. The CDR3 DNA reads TGTGCTAGCAGCCCGGACAGGGGGCACGAGCAGTACTTC.

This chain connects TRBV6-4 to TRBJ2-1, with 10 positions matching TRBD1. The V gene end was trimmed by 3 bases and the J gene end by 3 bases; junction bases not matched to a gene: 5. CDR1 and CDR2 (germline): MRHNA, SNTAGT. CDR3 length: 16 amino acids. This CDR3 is CASSEKGTGDYNEQFF. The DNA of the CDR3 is TGTGCCAGCAGTGAGAAAGGGACAGGGGACTACAATGAGCAGTTCTTC.

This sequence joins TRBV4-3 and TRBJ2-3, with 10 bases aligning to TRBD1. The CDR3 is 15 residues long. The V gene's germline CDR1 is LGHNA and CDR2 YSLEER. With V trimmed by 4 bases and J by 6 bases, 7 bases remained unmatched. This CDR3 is CASSPGTGDMDTQYF. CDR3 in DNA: TGCGCCAGCAGCCCCGGGACAGGGGATATGGATACGCAGTATTTT.

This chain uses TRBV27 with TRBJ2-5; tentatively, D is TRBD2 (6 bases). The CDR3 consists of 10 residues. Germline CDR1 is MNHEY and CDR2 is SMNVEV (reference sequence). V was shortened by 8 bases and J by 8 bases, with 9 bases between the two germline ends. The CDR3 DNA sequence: TGTGCCAGCGGCGGGGATACCCAGTACTTC. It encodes CASGGDTQYF.

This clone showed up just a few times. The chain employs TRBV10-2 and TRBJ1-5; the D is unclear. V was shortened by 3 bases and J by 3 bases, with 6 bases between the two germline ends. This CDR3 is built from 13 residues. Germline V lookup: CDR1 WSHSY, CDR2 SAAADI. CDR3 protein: CASSEQLNQPQHF. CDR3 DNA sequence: TGCGCCAGCAGTGAACAGCTCAATCAGCCCCAGCATTTT.

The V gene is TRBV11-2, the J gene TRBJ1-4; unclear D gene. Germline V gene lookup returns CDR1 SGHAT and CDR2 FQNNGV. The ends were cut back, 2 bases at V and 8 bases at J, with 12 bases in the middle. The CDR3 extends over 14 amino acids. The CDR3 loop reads CASSLSGSGEKLFF. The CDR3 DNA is TGTGCCAGCAGCTTATCAGGTTCTGGGGAAAAACTGTTTTTT.